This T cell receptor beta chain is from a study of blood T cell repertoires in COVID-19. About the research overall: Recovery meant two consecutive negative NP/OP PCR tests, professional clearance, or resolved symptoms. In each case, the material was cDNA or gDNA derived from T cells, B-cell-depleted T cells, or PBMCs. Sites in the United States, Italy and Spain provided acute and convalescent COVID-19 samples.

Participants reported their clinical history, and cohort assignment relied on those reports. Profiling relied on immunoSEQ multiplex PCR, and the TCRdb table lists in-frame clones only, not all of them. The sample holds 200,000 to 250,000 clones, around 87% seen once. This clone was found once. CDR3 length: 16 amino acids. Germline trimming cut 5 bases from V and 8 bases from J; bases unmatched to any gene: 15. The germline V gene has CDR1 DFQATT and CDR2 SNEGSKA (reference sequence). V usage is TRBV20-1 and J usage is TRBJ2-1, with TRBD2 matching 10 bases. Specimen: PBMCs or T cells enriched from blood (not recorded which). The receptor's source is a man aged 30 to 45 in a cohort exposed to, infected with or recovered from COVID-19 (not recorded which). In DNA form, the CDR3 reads TGCAGTGCTCGTGTAAAGAGCGGGAGGGCCCTCGATGAGCAGTTCTTC. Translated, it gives CSARVKSGRALDEQFF.